The 18 T cell receptor beta chains below were found in one sample sequenced in a study of T cells in Graves' hyperthyroidism and ophthalmopathy (dated by TCRdb to the late 2010s). Receptor amplification or capture employed multiplex PCR. Data came from an Illumina HiSeq 2000. The TCR beta CDR3 regions were amplified from the RNA transcripts. For the first round of RT-PCR on the TCR CDR3, the HTBI primer set was used together with the Qiagen OneStep RT-PCR kit. TCRdb reanalyzed the raw reads on its own, using fastp at Q25 for trimming and MiXCR for clone calling, and kept in-frame beta chains. CDR3 protein duplicates are merged, each entry listing the most common genes and DNA. This sample has about 350,000 distinct CDR3 sequences in its table, and 15% to 20% of those were observed once. 15% to 18% of the sample comes from the top ten. The sample was blood. The source is a woman in her thirties or forties with Graves' ophthalmopathy.

This clonotype has a handful of counts. The V and J genes are TRBV10-3 and TRBJ1-5; maybe TRBD1 (6 bases). V lost 2 bases, J lost 0 bases, and 14 bases lay in between. The CDR3 extends over 17 amino acids. Germline V CDR1 and CDR2: ENHRY, SYGVKD. The CDR3 DNA reads TGTGCCATCAGTGAGAGCATTTGGGGGGCTAGCAATCAGCCCCAGCATTTT. This codes for CAISESIWGASNQPQHF.

About this clonotype itself: A much more abundant neighbour one base away suggests this may be a read error. The chain uses TRBV5-1 and TRBJ2-2, with D maybe TRBD1 (6 bases). The germline V gene encodes CDR1 SGHRS and CDR2 YFSETQ. The CDR3 totals 14 residues. The CDR3 here is CASKRTANTGELLF. DNA for the CDR3: TGCGCCAGCAAACGGACAGCTAACACCGGGGAGCTGCTTTTT.

The J gene is TRBJ2-7, the V gene TRBV7-2; 9 bases line up with TRBD1. The CDR3 is 14 residues long. Germline V lookup: CDR1 SGHTA, CDR2 FQGNSA. Trimming took 3 bases from V and 4 from J; bases not matched to a gene: 4. CDR3 nucleotides: TGTGCCAGCAGCTTTCGGACAGGGGAATACGAGCAGTACTTC. It translates to CASSFRTGEYEQYF.

This clonotype occurred many times. The chain combines TRBV20-1 with TRBJ1-6; D unclear. Trimming removed 1 base from V and 8 bases from J, with 6 bases in between. CDR1 is DFQATT and CDR2 is SNEGSKA in the germline V gene (reference sequence). The CDR3 runs 12 residues. CDR3 coding DNA: TGCAGTGCTAGAGGAGGGTATTCACCCCTCCACTTT. Its translation: CSARGGYSPLHF.

This clonotype was seen ten or more times. The chain joins TRBV20-1 to TRBJ2-5; 13 bases fit TRBD2. Germline loops: CDR1 DFQATT, CDR2 SNEGSKA (reference sequence). The CDR3 contains 14 residues. J was trimmed by 5 bases and V by 1 base; bases with no gene match: 1. CDR3 nucleotides: TGCAGTGCTAGAGTGACTAGCGGGAGGGAGACCCAGTACTTC. Amino acids: CSARVTSGRETQYF.

The table lists this clonotype with many counts. The chain has TRBV12-3 or TRBV12-4 and TRBJ1-2, with 7 bases lining up with TRBD1. The length of the CDR3 is 13 residues. V was clipped by 3 bases and J by 9 bases; unmatched bases: 7. The CDR3 DNA reads TGTGCCAGCAGTTTGTGGGAGGGGGCTCGCTACACCTTC. Protein sequence: CASSLWEGARYTF.

The sample holds many counts of this clonotype. This chain links TRBV6-2 or TRBV6-3 with TRBJ2-7; TRBD2 matches at 10 bases. CDR1 and CDR2 from the germline V gene are MNHEY and SVGEGT. The length of the CDR3 is 18 residues. Germline trimming cut 0 bases from V and 3 bases from J; bases unmatched to any gene: 11. CDR3 protein: CASSYSMVAGGPVYEQYF. The CDR3 region has the DNA TGTGCCAGCAGTTACTCGATGGTAGCGGGAGGACCCGTCTACGAGCAGTACTTC.

Only a few counts were recorded for this clonotype. V and J are TRBV6-1 and TRBJ1-2; 12 bases align to TRBD1. Unmatched junction bases numbered 10, after V lost 6 bases and J lost 8 bases. The CDR3 spans 15 residues. CDR1 is MNHNS and CDR2 is SASEGT in the germline V gene. The CDR3 reads CASRRGQGAREGYTF. CDR3 coding DNA: TGTGCCAGCAGGAGGGGACAGGGGGCACGGGAAGGCTACACCTTC.

In its sample, this clonotype was seen many times. The CDR3 end shows no conserved phenylalanine or tryptophan, and so a read error is likely. The J gene is TRBJ2-7, the V gene TRBV7-9; tentative D call: TRBD2 (5 bases). Germline V gene lookup returns CDR1 SEHNR and CDR2 FQNEAQ (reference sequence). V was trimmed by 2 bases and J by 3 bases, leaving 11 bases between them. The CDR3 is 14 residues long. CDR3 loop: CASSLPGADYEQYL. Here the CDR3 DNA reads TGTGCCAGCAGCTTACCTGGAGCGGACTACGAGCAGTACCTC.

At least ten counts were recorded for this clonotype. The chain links TRBV12-3 or TRBV12-4 to TRBJ2-4; TRBD1 is a possible D gene (6 bases). V lost 5 bases to trimming and J lost 5 bases, with 19 bases between them. This CDR3 has 16 amino acids. This CDR3 reads CASSHTGPGSQNIQYF. The CDR3 DNA sequence: TGTGCCAGCAGTCACACAGGGCCCGGTTCTCAAAACATTCAGTACTTC.

This clonotype was counted many times. The rearrangement joins TRBV6-1 to TRBJ1-5; 8 bases align to TRBD1. The germline CDR1 and CDR2 sequences are MNHNS and SASEGT. V shed 9 bases, J shed 1 base, and the junction held 8 bases outside the gene matches. The CDR3 runs 15 residues. The CDR3 coding sequence is TGTGCCAGTGCCCCCCGGACAGGGAGCAATCAGCCCCAGCATTTT. It specifies CASAPRTGSNQPQHF.

This clonotype has ten or more counts. The chain uses TRBV27 and TRBJ1-2; TRBD1 might be the D (5 bases). The CDR3 runs to 11 residues. Germline CDR1 MNHEY, CDR2 SMNVEV (reference sequence). The CDR3 nucleotides are TGTCTTAGCGGGGGGAGAGATGGCTACACCTTC. Protein product: CLSGGRDGYTF.

The chain uses TRBV25-1 and TRBJ2-7, with no clear D. The CDR3 has 15 residues. Germline loops: CDR1 MGHDK, CDR2 SYGVNS. Trimming left V 5 bases short and J 3 bases short, with 17 bases between. CDR3 protein: CASSLRPALLYEQYF. For the CDR3, the DNA is TGTGCCAGCAGTCTAAGGCCAGCGCTTCTCTACGAGCAGTACTTC.

As for this clonotype: One end of the junction does not line up with germline, which may come from a read error. The chain links TRBV20-1 to TRBJ1-1; 7 positions agree with TRBD1. CDR1 and CDR2 (germline): DFQATT, SNEGSKA (reference sequence). The CDR3 is 12 residues long. The CDR3 is CSAIQGSTEACF. Written as DNA, the CDR3 is TGCAGTGCCATACAGGGGAGTACTGAAGCTTGCTTT.

This clonotype was picked up many times. The J gene is TRBJ2-6, the V gene TRBV11-2; 8 bases map to TRBD1. The CDR3 covers 17 residues. Per the germline V gene, CDR1 is SGHAT and CDR2 is FQNNGV. Trimming removed 6 bases from V and 3 bases from J; junction bases left unmatched: 10. CDR3 DNA: TGTGCCAGCAGTCTTGGACAGGGTAATCGTGGGGCCAACGTCCTGACTTTC. It is translated as CASSLGQGNRGANVLTF.

The table lists this clonotype with many counts. The chain recombines TRBV10-1 with TRBJ2-5; D is ambiguous. V was trimmed by 5 bases and J by 1 base, leaving 8 bases between them. Germline assignment: CDR1 WNHNN and CDR2 SYGVQD (reference sequence). CDR3 size: 13 residues. The CDR3 nucleotides read TGCGCCAGCAGTACAACACGCCAAGAGACCCAGTACTTC. This translates into CASSTTRQETQYF.

This clonotype was found many times. The V gene is TRBV12-3 or TRBV12-4, the J gene TRBJ1-5; TRBD1 agrees at 8 bases. CDR3 length equals 16 residues. V lost 5 bases to trimming and J lost 6 bases; unmatched junction nucleotides: 12. In nucleotides, the CDR3 is TGTGCCAGCAGTCCAGGGGGCTCGATACGACTTCAGCCCCAGCATTTT. This translates into CASSPGGSIRLQPQHF.

This clonotype was seen many times. This chain uses TRBV6-5 with TRBJ1-3; D remains unclear. CDR3 length: 14 residues. Per germline, CDR1 MNHEY and CDR2 SVGAGI. Trimming left V 2 bases short and J 2 bases short, with 7 bases between. The CDR3 here is CASSYGQTGNTIYF. CDR3 in DNA: TGTGCCAGCAGTTACGGGCAGACTGGAAACACCATATATTTT.